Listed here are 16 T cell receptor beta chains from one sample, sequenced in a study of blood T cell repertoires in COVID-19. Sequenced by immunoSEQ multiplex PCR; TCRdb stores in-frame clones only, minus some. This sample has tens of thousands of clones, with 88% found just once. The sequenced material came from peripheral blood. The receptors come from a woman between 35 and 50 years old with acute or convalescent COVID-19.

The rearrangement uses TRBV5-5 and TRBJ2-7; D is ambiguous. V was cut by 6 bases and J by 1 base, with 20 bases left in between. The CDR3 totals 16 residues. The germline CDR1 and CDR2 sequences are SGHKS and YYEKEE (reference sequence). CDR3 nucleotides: TGTGCCAGCAACCCAAATGTGGCTCCGGGTTCCTACGAGCAGTACTTC. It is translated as CASNPNVAPGSYEQYF.

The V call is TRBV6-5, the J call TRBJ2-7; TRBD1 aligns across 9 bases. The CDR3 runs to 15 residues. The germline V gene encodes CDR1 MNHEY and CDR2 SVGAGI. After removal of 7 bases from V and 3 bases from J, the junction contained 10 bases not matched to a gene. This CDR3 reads CASKFRQGGVYEQYF. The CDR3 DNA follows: TGTGCCAGCAAGTTTAGACAGGGGGGGGTCTACGAGCAGTACTTC.

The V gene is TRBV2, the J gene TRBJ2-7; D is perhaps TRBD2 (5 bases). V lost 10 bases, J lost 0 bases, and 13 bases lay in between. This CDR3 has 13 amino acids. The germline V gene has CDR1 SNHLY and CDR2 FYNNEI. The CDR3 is CAKQQEVSYEQYF. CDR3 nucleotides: TGTGCCAAGCAGCAGGAGGTCTCCTACGAGCAGTACTTC.

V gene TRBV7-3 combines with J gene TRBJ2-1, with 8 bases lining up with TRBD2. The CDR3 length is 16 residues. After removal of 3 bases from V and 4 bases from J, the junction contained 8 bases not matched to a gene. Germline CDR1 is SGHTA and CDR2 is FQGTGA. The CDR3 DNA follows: TGTGCCAGCAGCTTGGGGCCCGGGAGGGTATACAATGAGCAGTTCTTC. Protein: CASSLGPGRVYNEQFF.

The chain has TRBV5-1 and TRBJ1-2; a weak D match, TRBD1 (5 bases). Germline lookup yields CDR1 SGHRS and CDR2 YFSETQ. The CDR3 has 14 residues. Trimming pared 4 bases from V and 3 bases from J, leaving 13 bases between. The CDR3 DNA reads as TGCGCCAGCAGCCCCTCCGGGGGTGACTATGGCTACACCTTC. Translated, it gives CASSPSGGDYGYTF.

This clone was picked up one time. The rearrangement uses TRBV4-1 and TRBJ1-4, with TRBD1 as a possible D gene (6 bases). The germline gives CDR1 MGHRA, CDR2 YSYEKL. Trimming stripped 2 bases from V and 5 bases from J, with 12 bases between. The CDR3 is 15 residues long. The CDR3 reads CASSQIQGSNEKLFF. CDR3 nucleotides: TGCGCCAGCAGCCAAATCCAGGGGTCAAATGAAAAACTGTTTTTT.

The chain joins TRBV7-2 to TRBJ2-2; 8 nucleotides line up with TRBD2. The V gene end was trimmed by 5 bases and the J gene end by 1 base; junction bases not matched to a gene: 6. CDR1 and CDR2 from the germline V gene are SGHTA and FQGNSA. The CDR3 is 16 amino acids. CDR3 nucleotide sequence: TGTGCCAGCAGCCCCCGGGGGGGCCTGAACACCGGGGAGCTGTTTTTT. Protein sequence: CASSPRGGLNTGELFF. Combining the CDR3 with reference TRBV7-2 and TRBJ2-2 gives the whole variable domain GAGVSQSPSNKVTEKGKDVELRCDPISGHTALYWYRQSLGQGLEFLIYFQGNSAPDKSGLPSDRFSAERTGGSVSTLTIQRTQQEDSAVYLCASSPRGGLNTGELFFGEGSRLTVL.

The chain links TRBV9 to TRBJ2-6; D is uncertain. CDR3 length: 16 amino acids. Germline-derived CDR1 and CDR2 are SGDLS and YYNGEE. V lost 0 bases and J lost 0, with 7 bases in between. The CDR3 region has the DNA TGTGCCAGCAGCGTAGGCGGATACTCTGGGGCCAACGTCCTGACTTTC. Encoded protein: CASSVGGYSGANVLTF.

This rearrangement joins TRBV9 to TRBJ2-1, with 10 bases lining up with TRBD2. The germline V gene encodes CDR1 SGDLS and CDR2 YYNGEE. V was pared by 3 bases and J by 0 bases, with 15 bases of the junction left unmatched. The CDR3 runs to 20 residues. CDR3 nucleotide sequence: TGTGCCAGCAGCGAGCCCCCTGGGCTAGCGGGGGCGAGCTCCTACAATGAGCAGTTCTTC. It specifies CASSEPPGLAGASSYNEQFF.

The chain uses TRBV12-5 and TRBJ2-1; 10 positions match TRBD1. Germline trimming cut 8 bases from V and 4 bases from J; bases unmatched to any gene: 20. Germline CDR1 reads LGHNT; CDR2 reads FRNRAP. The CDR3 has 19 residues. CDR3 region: CASRTETGGPAANYNEQFF. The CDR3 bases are TGTGCTAGTCGCACCGAGACAGGGGGCCCAGCGGCGAATTACAATGAGCAGTTCTTC.

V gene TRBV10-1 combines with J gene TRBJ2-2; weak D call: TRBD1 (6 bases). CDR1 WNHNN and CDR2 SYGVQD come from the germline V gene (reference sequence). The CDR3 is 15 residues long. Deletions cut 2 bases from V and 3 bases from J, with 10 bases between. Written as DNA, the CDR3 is TGCGCCAGCAGTGAGGCCAGGGGTGACACCGGGGAGCTGTTTTTT. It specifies CASSEARGDTGELFF.

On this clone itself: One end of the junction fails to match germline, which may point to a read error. The CDR3 reads CASSLMDRSTFSRANVLTF. In DNA, the CDR3 is TGCGCCAGCAGCTTGATGGACAGGTCCACCTTCTCTAGGGCCAACGTCCTGACTTTC. The V gene is TRBV5-1, the J gene TRBJ2-6; 7 nucleotides align to TRBD1. The germline V gene has CDR1 SGHRS and CDR2 YFSETQ. The CDR3 is 19 amino acids.

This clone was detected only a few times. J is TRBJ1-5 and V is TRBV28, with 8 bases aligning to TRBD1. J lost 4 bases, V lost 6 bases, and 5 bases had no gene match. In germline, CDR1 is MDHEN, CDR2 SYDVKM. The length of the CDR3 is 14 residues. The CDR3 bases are TGTGCCAGCAGCAGCGGACAGGGAAATCAGCCCCAGCATTTT. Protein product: CASSSGQGNQPQHF.

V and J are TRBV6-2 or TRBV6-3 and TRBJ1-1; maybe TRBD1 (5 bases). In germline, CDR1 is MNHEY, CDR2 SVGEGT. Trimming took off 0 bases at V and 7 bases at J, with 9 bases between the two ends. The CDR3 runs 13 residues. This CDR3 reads CASSYSKGNEAFF. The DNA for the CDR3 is TGTGCCAGCAGTTACTCGAAGGGGAATGAAGCTTTCTTT.

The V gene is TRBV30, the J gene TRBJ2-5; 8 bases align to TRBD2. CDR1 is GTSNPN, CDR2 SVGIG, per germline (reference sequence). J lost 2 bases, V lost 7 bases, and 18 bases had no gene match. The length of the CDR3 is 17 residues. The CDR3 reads CAFNIPRPSGFQETQYF. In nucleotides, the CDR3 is TGTGCCTTCAACATTCCTCGGCCTAGCGGGTTTCAAGAGACCCAGTACTTC.

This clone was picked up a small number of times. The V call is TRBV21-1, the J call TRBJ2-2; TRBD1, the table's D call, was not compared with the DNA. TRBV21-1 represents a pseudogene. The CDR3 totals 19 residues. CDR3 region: CASSKVGKTGAPYTGELFF. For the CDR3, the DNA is TGTGCCAGCAGCAAAGTTGGAAAAACAGGGGCGCCATACACCGGGGAGCTGTTTTTT.